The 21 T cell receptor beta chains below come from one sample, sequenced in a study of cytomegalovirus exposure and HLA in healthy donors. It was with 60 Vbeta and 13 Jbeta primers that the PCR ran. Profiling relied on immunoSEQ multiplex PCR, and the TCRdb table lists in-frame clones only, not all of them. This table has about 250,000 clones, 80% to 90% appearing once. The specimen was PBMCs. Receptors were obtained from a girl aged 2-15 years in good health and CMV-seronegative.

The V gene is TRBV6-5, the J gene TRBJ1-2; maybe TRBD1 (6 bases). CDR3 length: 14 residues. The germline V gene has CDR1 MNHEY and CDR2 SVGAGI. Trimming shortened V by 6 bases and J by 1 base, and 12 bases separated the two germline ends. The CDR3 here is CASRRTDLNYGYTF. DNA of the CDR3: TGTGCCAGCAGAAGGACAGACCTTAACTATGGCTACACCTTC.

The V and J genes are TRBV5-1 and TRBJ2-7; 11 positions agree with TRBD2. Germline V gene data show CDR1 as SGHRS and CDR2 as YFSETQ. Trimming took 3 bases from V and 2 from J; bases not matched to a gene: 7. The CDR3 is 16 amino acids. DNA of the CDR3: TGCGCCAGCAGCTCCACCTATAGCGGGAGGGCCTACGAGCAGTACTTC. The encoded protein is CASSSTYSGRAYEQYF. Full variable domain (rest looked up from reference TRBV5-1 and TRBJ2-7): KAGVTQTPRYLIKTRGQQVTLSCSPISGHRSVSWYQQTPGQGLQFLFEYFSETQRNKGNFPGRFSGRQFSNSRSEMNVSTLELGDSALYLCASSSTYSGRAYEQYFGPGTRLTVT.

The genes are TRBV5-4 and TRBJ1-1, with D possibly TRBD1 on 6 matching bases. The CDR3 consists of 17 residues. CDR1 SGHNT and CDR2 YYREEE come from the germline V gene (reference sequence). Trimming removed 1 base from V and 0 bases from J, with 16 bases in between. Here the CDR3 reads CASSLTGRGGMNTEAFF. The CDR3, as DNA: TGTGCCAGCAGCTTGACAGGGAGGGGGGGAATGAACACTGAAGCTTTCTTT. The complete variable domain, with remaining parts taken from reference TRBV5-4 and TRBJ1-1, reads ETGVTQSPTHLIKTRGQQVTLRCSSQSGHNTVSWYQQALGQGPQFIFQYYREEENGRGNFPPRFSGLQFPNYSSELNVNALELDDSALYLCASSLTGRGGMNTEAFFGQGTRLTVV.

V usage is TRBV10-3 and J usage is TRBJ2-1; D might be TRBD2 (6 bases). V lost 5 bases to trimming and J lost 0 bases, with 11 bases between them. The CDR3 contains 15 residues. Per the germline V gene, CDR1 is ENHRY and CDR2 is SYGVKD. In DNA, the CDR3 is TGTGCCATCAGTCCGGGACTCAGCTCCTACAATGAGCAGTTCTTC. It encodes CAISPGLSSYNEQFF.

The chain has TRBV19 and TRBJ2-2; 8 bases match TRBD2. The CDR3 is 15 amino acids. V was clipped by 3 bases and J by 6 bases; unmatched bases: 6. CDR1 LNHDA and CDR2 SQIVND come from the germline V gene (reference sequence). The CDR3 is CASSMNGRVPGELFF. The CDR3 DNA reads TGTGCCAGTAGTATGAACGGGAGGGTACCCGGGGAGCTGTTTTTT.

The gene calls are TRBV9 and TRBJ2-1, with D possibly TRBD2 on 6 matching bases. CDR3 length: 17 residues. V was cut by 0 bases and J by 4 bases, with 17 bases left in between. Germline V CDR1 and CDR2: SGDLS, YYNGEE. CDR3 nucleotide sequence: TGTGCCAGCAGCGTAGCCCGGGGGATAGCGCGGTACAATGAGCAGTTCTTC. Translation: CASSVARGIARYNEQFF.

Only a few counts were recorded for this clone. The CDR3 region has the DNA TGTGCCAGCAGCTTAGGACAGTTGAATGAAAAACTGTTTTTT. Protein: CASSLGQLNEKLFF. V usage is TRBV11-2 and J usage is TRBJ1-4, with a weak D call TRBD1 (5 bases). V lost 1 base to trimming and J lost 5 bases, with 8 bases between them. CDR3 length: 14 amino acids. Germline lookup yields CDR1 SGHAT and CDR2 FQNNGV. The variable domain in full, completed from reference TRBV11-2 and TRBJ1-4, reads EAGVAQSPRYKIIEKRQSVAFWCNPISGHATLYWYQQILGQGPKLLIQFQNNGVVDDSQLPKDRFSAERLKGVDSTLKIQPAKLEDSAVYLCASSLGQLNEKLFFGSGTQLSVL.

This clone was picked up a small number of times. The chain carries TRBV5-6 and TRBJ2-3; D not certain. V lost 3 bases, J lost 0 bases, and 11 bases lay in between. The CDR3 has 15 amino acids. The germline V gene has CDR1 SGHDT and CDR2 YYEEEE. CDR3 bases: TGTGCCAGCAGCTACGAGTATATTAGCACAGATACGCAGTATTTT. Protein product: CASSYEYISTDTQYF. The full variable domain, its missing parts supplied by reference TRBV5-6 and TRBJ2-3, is DAGVTQSPTHLIKTRGQQVTLRCSPKSGHDTVSWYQQALGQGPQFIFQYYEEEERQRGNFPDRFSGHQFPNYSSELNVNALLLGDSALYLCASSYEYISTDTQYFGPGTRLTVL.

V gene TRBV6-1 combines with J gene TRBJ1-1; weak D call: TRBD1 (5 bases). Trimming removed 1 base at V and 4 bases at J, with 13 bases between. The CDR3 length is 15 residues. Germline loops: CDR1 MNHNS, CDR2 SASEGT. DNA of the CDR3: TGTGCCAGCAGTGAAGGGGGGGTTCTTGGCACTGAAGCTTTCTTT. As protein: CASSEGGVLGTEAFF.

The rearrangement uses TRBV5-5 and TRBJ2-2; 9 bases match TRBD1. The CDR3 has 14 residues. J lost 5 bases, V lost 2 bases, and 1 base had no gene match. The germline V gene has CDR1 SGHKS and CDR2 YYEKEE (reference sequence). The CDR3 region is CASSLQGATGELFF. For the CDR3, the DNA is TGTGCCAGCAGCTTACAGGGGGCAACCGGGGAGCTGTTTTTT.

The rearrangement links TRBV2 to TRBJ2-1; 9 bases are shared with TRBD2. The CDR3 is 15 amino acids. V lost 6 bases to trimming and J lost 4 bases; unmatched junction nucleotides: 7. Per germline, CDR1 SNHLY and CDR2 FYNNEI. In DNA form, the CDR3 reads TGTGCCAGCAGCGGCGGGGGGGCCTCGTACAATGAGCAGTTCTTC. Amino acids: CASSGGGASYNEQFF.

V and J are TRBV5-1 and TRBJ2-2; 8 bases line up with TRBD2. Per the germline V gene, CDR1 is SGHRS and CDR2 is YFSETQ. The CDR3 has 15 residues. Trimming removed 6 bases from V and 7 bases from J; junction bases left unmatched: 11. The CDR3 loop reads CASINIAGTGGELFF. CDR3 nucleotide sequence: TGCGCCAGCATCAATATAGCGGGAACAGGCGGGGAGCTGTTTTTT.

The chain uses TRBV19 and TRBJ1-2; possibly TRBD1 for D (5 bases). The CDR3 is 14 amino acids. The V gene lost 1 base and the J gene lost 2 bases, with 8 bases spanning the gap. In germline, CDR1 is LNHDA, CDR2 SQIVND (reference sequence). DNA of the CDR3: TGTGCCAGTAGTATAGTGGGGCGGAACTATGGCTACACCTTC. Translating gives CASSIVGRNYGYTF.

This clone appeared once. The CDR3 DNA follows: TGTGCCAGCCGGGACAGTTGGCAAAAACTGTTTTTT. The encoded protein is CASRDSWQKLFF. The chain links TRBV2 to TRBJ1-4, with 7 positions matching TRBD1. The CDR3 contains 12 residues. Germline V CDR1 and CDR2: SNHLY, FYNNEI. Trimming cost V 8 bases and J 9 bases; bases outside gene matches: 6.

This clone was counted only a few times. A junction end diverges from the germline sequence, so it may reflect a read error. This CDR3 is CSSSFGEDEQYF. The CDR3, as DNA: TGTTCCAGCAGCTTCGGGGAAGACGAGCAGTACTTC. V is TRBV7-9 and J is TRBJ2-7, with TRBD2 as a possible D gene (5 bases). Germline V gives CDR1 SEHNR, CDR2 FQNEAQ (reference sequence). The CDR3 sequence is 12 residues long.

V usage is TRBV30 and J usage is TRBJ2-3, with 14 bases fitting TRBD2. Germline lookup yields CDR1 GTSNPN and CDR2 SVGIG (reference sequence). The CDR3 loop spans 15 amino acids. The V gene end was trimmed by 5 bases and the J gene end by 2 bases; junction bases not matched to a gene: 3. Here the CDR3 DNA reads TGTGCCTGGGGGACTAGCGGGAGCCACACAGATACGCAGTATTTT. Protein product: CAWGTSGSHTDTQYF.

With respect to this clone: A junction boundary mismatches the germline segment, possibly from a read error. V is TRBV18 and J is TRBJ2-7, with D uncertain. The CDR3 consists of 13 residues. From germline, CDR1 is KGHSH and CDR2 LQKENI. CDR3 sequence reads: CASSPPSSHEQYF. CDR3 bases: TGTGCCAGCTCACCACCCTCCTCCCACGAGCAGTACTTC.

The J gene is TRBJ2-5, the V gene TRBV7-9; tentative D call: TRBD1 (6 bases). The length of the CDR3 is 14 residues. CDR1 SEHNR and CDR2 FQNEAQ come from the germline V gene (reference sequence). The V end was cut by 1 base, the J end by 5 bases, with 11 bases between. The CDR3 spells CASSLGQGYETQYF. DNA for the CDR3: TGTGCCAGCAGCTTAGGGCAGGGGTATGAGACCCAGTACTTC. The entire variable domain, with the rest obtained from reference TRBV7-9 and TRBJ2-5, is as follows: DTGVSQNPRHKITKRGQNVTFRCDPISEHNRLYWYRQTLGQGPEFLTYFQNEAQLEKSRLLSDRFSAERPKGSFSTLEIQRTEQGDSAMYLCASSLGQGYETQYFGPGTRLLVL.

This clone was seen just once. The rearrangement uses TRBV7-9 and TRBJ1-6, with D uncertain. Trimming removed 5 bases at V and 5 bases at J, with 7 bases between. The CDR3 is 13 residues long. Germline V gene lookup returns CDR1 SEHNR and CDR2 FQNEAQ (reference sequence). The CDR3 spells CASSPLHNSPLHF. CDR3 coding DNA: TGTGCCAGCAGCCCCCTCCATAATTCACCCCTCCACTTT.

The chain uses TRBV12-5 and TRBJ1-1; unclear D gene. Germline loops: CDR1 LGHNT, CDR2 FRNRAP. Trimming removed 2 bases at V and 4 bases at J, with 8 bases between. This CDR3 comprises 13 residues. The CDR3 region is CASGLWPRTEAFF. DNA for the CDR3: TGTGCTAGTGGTTTGTGGCCACGCACTGAAGCTTTCTTT. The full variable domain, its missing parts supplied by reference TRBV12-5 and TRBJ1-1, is DARVTQTPRHKVTEMGQEVTMRCQPILGHNTVFWYRQTMMQGLELLAYFRNRAPLDDSGMPKDRFSAEMPDATLATLKIQPSEPRDSAVYFCASGLWPRTEAFFGQGTRLTVV.

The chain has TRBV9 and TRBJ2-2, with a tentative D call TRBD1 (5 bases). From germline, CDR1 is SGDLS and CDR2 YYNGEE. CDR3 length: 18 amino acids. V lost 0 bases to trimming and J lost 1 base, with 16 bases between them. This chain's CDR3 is CASSVAKQGTRNTGELFF. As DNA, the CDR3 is TGTGCCAGCAGCGTAGCTAAGCAGGGTACGAGGAACACCGGGGAGCTGTTTTTT.